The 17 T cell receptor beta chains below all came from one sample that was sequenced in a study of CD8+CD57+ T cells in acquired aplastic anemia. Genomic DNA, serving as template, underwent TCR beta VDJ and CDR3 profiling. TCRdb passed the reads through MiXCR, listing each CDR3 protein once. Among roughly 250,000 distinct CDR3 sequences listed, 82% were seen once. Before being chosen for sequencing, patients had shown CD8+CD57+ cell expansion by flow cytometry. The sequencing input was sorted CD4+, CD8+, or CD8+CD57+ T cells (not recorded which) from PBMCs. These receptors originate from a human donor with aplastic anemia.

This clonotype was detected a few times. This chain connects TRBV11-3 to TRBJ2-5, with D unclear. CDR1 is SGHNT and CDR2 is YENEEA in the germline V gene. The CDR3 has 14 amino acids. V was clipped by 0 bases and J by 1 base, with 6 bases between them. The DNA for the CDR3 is TGTGCCAGCAGCTTAGATCTCAGCCAAGAGACCCAGTACTTC. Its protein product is CASSLDLSQETQYF.

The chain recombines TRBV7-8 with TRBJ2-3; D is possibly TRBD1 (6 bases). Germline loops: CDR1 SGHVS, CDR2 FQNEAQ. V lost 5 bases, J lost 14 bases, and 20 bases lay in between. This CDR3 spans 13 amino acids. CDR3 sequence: CASSVGGADDTYF. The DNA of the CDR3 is TGTGCCAGCAGCGTAGGGGGAGCTGATGATACGTATTTT.

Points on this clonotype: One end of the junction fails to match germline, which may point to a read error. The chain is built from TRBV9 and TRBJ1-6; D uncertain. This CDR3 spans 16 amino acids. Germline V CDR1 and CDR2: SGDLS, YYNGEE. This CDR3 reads CASSVGADTYYSPLHF. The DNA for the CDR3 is TGTGCCAGCAGCGTAGGGGCAGATACGTATTATTCTCCCCTCCACTTT.

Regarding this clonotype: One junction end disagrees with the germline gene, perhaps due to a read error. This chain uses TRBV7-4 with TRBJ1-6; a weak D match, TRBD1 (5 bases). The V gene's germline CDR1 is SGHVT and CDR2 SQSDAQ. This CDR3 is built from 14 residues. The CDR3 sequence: CASSLQGNNSPLHF. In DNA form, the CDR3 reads TGTGCCAGCAGCTTGCAGGGTAATAATTCTCCCCTCCACTTT.

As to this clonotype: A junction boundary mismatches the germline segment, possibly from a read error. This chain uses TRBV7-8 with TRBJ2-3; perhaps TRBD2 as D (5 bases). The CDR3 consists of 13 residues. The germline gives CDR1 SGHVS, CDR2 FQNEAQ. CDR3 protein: CASRDAGRHTKHF. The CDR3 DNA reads TGTGCCAGCAGGGACGCGGGCAGACATACTAAGCATTTT. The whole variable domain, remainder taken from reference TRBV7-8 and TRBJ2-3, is GAGVSQSPRYKVAKRGQDVALRCDPISGHVSLFWYQQALGQGPEFLTYFQNEAQLDKSGLPSDRFFAERPEGSVSTLKIQRTQQEDSAVYLCASRDAGRHTKHFGPGTRLTVL.

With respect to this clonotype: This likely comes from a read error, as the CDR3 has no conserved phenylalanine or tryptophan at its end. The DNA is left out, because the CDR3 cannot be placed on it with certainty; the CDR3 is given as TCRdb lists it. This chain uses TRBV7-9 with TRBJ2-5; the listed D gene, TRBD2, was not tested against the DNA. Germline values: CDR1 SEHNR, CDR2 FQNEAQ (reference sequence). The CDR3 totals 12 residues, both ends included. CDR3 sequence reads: CASSFERSGGSD.

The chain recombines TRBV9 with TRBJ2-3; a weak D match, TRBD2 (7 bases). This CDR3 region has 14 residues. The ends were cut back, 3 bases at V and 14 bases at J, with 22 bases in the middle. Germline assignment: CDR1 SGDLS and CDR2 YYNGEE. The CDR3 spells CASSGGGRPTRRYF. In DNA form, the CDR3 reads TGTGCCAGCAGCGGGGGGGGCCGTCCTACGAGGAGGTATTTT.

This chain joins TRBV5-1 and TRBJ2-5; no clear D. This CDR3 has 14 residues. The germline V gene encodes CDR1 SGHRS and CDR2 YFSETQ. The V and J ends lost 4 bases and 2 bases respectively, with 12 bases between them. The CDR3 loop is CASSDPGPQETQYF. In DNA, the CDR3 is TGCGCCAGCAGCGACCCGGGCCCTCAAGAGACCCAGTACTTC.

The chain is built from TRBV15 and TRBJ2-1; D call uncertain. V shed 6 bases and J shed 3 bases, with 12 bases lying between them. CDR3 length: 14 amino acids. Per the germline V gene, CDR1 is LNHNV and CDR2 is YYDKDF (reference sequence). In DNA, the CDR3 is TGTGCCACCAGAACGAGCGTGGTCTACAATGAGCAGTTCTTC. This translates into CATRTSVVYNEQFF.

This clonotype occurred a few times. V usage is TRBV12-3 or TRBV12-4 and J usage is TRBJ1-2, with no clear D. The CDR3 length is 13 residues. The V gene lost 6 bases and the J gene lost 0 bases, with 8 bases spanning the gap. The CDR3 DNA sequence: TGTGCCAGCAGCCTAGGACCTAACTATGGCTACACCTTC. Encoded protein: CASSLGPNYGYTF.

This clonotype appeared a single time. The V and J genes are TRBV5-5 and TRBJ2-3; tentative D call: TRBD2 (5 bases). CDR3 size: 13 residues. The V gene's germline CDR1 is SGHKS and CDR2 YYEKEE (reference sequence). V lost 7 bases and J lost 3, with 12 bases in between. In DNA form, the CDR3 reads TGTGCCAGCGGCTCTAGACTAACAGATACGCAGTATTTT. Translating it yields CASGSRLTDTQYF.

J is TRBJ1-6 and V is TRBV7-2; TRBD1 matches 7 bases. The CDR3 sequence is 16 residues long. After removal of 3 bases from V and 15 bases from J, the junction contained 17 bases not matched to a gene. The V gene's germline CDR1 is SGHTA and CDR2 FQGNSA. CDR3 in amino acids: CASSLGGGADYGHLHF. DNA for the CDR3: TGTGCCAGCAGCTTGGGAGGGGGCGCCGACTATGGCCACCTCCACTTT.

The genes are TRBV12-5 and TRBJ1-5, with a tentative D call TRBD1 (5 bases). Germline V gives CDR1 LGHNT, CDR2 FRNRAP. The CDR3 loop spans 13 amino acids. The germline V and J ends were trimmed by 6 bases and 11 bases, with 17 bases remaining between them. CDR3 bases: TGTGCTAGTGGACCGGGACTCCAAGAGACCCAGCATTTT. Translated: CASGPGLQETQHF.

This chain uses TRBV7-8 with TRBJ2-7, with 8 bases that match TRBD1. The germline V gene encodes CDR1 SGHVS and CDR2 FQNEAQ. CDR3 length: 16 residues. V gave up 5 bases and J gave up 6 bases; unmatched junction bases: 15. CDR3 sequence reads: CASSTPGQADTAEQYV. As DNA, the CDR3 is TGTGCCAGCAGCACACCGGGACAGGCCGATACGGCCGAGCAGTACGTC.

This chain's CDR3 is CASSSYLRGGLNEQFF. The CDR3 coding sequence is TGTGCCAGCAGTTCGTACTTGCGGGGGGGCCTCAATGAGCAGTTCTTC. The chain links TRBV9 to TRBJ2-1; 9 positions agree with TRBD2. From germline, CDR1 is SGDLS and CDR2 YYNGEE. This CDR3 comprises 16 residues. Germline trimming cut 5 bases from V and 6 bases from J; bases unmatched to any gene: 12.

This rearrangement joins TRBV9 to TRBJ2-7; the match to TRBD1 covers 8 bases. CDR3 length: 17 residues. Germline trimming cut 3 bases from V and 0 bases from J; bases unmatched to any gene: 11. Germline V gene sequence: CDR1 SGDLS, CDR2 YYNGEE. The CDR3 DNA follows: TGTGCCAGCAGCGGGGGGGACCGACAGGGGTGCTCCTACGAGCAGTACGTC. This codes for CASSGGDRQGCSYEQYV.

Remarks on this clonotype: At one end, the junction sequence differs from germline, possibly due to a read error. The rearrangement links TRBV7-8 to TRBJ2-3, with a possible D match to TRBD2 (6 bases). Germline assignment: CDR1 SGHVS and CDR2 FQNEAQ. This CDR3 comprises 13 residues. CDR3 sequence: CASRDAGTDKQYF. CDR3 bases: TGTGCCAGCAGGGACGCGGGAACAGATAAGCAGTATTTT.